A selection of T cell receptor beta chains follows, all from one sample in a study of shared T cell receptors in the human thymus. The assay was immunoSEQ multiplex PCR, and TCRdb's table has in-frame clones only and misses some. Of 720,000 or so clones detected, over 75% appear once; the ten largest clones hold under 0.012%. These data were also reused for a study on human thymus T cells.

The material sequenced was thymocytes. The receptors originated from a girl less than two years old with a congenital heart defect. Both conserved end residues are part of each CDR3. The order of the fields is J gene, V gene, clone size, CDR3 protein. Not all rows give a size; the values are once, few, many and, for expanded clones, a class.

>TRBJ1-2|TRBV11-2|-
CASSRPGQGNYGYTF
>TRBJ1-3|TRBV19|-
CASRKRGRGPGNTIYF
>TRBJ2-7|TRBV30|-
CALIRGSPSSYEQYF
>TRBJ1-3|TRBV30|-
CAWSFAGTGGNTIYF
>TRBJ2-1|TRBV15|-
CATSRDKNEQFF
>TRBJ1-3|TRBV11-2|-
CASSPRPDRGRSGNTIYF
>TRBJ2-1|TRBV5-6|-
CASSLSLGPRRFF
>TRBJ2-5|TRBV7-8|-
CASSSLAQETQYF
>TRBJ1-1|TRBV2|-
CASSEWYGKAFF
>TRBJ2-5|TRBV10-3|-
CAISGRGIQETQYF
>TRBJ1-5|TRBV28|-
CASSYYLYSNQPQHF
>TRBJ1-6|TRBV11-2|-
CASSQDRDQWSPLHF
>TRBJ1-1|TRBV6-1|-
CASNQGGRAEAFF
>TRBJ1-2|TRBV19|-
CASRVGHPLRGGYTF
>TRBJ2-3|TRBV25-1|-
CASRAVTDTQYF
>TRBJ2-2|TRBV29-1|-
CSAIGGVSTGELFF
>TRBJ2-1|TRBV14|-
CASSQEGRGVHEQFF
>TRBJ2-5|TRBV13|-
CASSLPSSGEETQYF
>TRBJ2-7|TRBV7-6|once
CASSPGRGFVYEQYF
>TRBJ2-5|TRBV4-1|few
CASSQVRQETQYF
>TRBJ1-3|TRBV4-1|-
CASSQDFQDRGTIYF
>TRBJ1-1|TRBV10-2|-
CASSEYAFSHMNTEAFF
>TRBJ2-3|TRBV28|once
CASSSTGATEWGTDTQYF
>TRBJ2-7|TRBV6-6|-
CASSYRGLVAYEQYF
>TRBJ2-2|TRBV5-1|-
CASSLGTGLYTGELFF
>TRBJ2-1|TRBV5-6|-
CASSTPGTPYNEQFF
>TRBJ2-7|TRBV5-6|-
CTSSFVTEDEQYF
>TRBJ1-4|TRBV25-1|-
CASSEGITAAPDNEKLFF
>TRBJ2-7|TRBV6-5|-
CASSFFSGSYEQYF
>TRBJ1-1|TRBV19|-
CASSIGRGRRSTEAFF
>TRBJ2-2|TRBV10-2|-
CASSEETGEDAGELFF
>TRBJ1-3|TRBV5-1|-
CASSLVVGPGNTIYF
>TRBJ1-2|TRBV5-1|-
CASSLANGPQGYGYTF
>TRBJ1-6|TRBV10-1|-
CASRDQRRHRSYNSPLHF
>TRBJ2-2|TRBV7-2|-
CASSPTPTSGDYTGELFF
>TRBJ1-4|TRBV2|once
CASSESGGVEKLFF
>TRBJ2-7|TRBV5-8|once
CASSLVSGTLSYEQYF
>TRBJ2-5|TRBV6-1|few
CASSEALQGTHCFWLETQYF
>TRBJ1-1|TRBV6-1|-
CASSEAVGDRAMDTEAFF
>TRBJ1-5|TRBV15|-
CATSTSLDGGNNQPQHF
>TRBJ2-1|TRBV15|-
CATSRGPSGGANEQFF
>TRBJ1-1|TRBV5-5|-
CASSPFGGRPFEAFF
>TRBJ1-2|TRBV20-1|-
CSAGGGYTF
>TRBJ1-2|TRBV7-2|-
CASSLAGGYGYTF
>TRBJ1-1|TRBV19|-
CASSRWGGKNTEAFF
>TRBJ2-5|TRBV27|-
CASSRAPDGEETQYF
>TRBJ2-7|TRBV6-5|-
CASSPDRGLRRQYF
>TRBJ2-1|TRBV7-9|-
CASSAGQGVNNEQFF
>TRBJ2-7|TRBV19|-
CASSIGGSYEQYF
>TRBJ1-2|TRBV2|-
CASSESQDAYTF
>TRBJ2-7|TRBV14|-
CASSQEGRFPYEQYF